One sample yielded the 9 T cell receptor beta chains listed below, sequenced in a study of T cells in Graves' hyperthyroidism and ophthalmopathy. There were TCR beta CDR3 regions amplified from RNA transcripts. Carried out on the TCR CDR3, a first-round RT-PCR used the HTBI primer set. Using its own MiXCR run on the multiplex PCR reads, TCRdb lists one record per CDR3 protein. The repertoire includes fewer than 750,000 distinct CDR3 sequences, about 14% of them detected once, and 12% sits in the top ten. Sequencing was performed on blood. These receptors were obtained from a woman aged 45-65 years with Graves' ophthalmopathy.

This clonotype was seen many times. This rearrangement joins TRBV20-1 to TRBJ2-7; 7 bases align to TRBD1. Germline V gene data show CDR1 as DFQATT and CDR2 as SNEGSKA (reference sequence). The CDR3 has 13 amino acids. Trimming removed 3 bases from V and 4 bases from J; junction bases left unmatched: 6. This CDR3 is CSASLNRGYEQYF. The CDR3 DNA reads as TGCAGTGCTAGCCTGAACAGGGGTTACGAGCAGTACTTC.

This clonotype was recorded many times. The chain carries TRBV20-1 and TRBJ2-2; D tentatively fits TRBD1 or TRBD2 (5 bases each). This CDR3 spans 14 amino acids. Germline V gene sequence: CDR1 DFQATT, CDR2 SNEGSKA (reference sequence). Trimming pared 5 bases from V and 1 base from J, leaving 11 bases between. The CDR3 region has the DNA TGCAGTGCTGAGGGACGGGTGAACACCGGGGAGCTGTTTTTT. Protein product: CSAEGRVNTGELFF.

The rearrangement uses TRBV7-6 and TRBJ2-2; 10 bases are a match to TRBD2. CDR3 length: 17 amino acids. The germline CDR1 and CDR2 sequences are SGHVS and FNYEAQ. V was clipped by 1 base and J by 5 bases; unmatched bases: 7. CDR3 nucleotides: TGTGCCAGCAGCTTAGGGCTAGCGGGAGCGGGGACCGGGGAGCTGTTTTTT. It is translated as CASSLGLAGAGTGELFF.

The CDR3 sequence: CASSQGLAGGDTDTQYF. In nucleotides, the CDR3 is TGTGCCAGCAGCCAAGGACTAGCGGGAGGCGACACAGATACGCAGTATTTT. This chain connects TRBV3-1 to TRBJ2-3; 13 positions match TRBD2. The V gene end was trimmed by 1 base and the J gene end by 2 bases; junction bases not matched to a gene: 3. Germline assignment: CDR1 LGHDT and CDR2 YNNKEL (reference sequence). The CDR3 is 17 residues long.

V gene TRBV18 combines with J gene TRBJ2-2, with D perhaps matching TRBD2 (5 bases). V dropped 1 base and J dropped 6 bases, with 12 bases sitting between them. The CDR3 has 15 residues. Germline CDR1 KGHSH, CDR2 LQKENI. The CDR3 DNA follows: TGTGCCAGCTCACCACTTGCAGGACTTTCCGGGGAGCTGTTTTTT. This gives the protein CASSPLAGLSGELFF.

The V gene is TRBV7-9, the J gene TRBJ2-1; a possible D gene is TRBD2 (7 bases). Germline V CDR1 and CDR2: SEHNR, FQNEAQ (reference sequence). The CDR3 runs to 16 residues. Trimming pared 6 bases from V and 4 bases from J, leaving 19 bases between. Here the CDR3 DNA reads TGTGCCAGCAGACAGGGTTCTAGCGGAGATTACAATGAGCAGTTCTTC. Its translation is CASRQGSSGDYNEQFF.

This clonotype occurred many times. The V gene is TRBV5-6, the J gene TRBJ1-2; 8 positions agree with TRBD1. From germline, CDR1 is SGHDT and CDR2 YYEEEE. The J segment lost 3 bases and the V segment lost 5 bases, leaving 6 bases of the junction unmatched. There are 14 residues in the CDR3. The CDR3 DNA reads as TGTGCCAGCAGACGGACAGGGACAGACTATGGCTACACCTTC. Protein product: CASRRTGTDYGYTF.

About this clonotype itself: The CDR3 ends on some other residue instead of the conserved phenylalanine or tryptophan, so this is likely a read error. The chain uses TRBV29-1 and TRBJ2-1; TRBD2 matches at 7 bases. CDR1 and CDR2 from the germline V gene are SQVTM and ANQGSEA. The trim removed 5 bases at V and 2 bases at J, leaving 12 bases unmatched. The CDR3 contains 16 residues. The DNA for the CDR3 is TGCAGCGTTCCTGGCGACCGGGGGAGGGCCTACAATGAGCAGTTCTCC. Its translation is CSVPGDRGRAYNEQFS.

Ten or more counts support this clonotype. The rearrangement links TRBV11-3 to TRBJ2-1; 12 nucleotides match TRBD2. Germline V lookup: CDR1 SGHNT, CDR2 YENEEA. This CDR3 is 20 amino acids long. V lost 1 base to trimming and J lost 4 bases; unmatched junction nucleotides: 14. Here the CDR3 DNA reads TGTGCCAGCAGCTTAGTTCCGAGTCTAGCGGGAGGGCCATTTTACAATGAGCAGTTCTTC. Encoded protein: CASSLVPSLAGGPFYNEQFF.